This TCR beta chain was recorded in a study of T cell clones after liver transplantation. Study as a whole: TCRbeta sequencing after a pre-transplant mixed lymphocyte reaction identified graft-donor-reactive clones, later tracked in post-transplant blood. Study results and limitations: Graft donor-reactive T cells possibly entered the graft instead of undergoing deletion. A larger donor-reactive than third-party decline suggested partial antigen-specific deletion.

TCRdb's table, derived via immunoSEQ multiplex PCR, lists solely in-frame clones and lacks some. The sample lists 51,000 or so clones, roughly nine tenths occurring once. With respect to this clone: Its specificity is unknown.

Trimming cost V 1 base and J 2 bases, with 11 bases left between them. From germline, CDR1 is SEHNR and CDR2 FQNEAQ (reference sequence). The CDR3 runs to 16 residues. Sequenced material: CD8+ T cells from blood, taken 12 months after liver transplant. The sequence derives from a human patient who received a liver transplant. Part of the T cells may come from the graft donor. This rearrangement joins TRBV7-9 to TRBJ2-2; no firm D call. Here the CDR3 reads CASSLVFSANTGELFF. Here the CDR3 DNA reads TGTGCCAGCAGCTTAGTGTTCAGCGCAAACACCGGGGAGCTGTTTTTT.